A selection of T cell receptor beta chains follows, all from one sample in a study of neurological immune-mediated disorders. TCRdb independently ran MiXCR on the 5' RACE reads; one entry per CDR3 protein. Here the sample spans 84,000 or so distinct CDR3 sequences, around 10% being singletons. Sequenced material: PBMCs. Source of these receptors: a man aged 40-49 years in good health. Each CDR3 is given with its conserved first and last residue. A D gene is named only where the DNA matches it firmly. Not every row has a clone size; where given, it reads once, few, many or a size class.

v_call	j_call	clone_size	d_call	cdr3_aa	cdr3_nt
TRBV11-2	TRBJ2-5	-	TRBD2	CASSTPTSGGGKTQYF	TGTGCCAGCAGCACCCCGACTAGCGGGGGGGGAAAGACCCAGTACTTC
TRBV7-9	TRBJ1-5	few	TRBD1	CASSRGQGQPQHF	TGTGCCAGCAGCAGAGGACAGGGTCAGCCCCAGCATTTT
TRBV7-3	TRBJ2-5	many	TRBD1	CASSPGGATRAQYF	TGTGCCAGCAGCCCAGGGGGCGCAACAAGGGCCCAGTACTTC
TRBV20-1	TRBJ2-2	many	-	CSASPPRRANTGELFF	TGCAGTGCTAGTCCCCCCCGCAGGGCGAACACCGGGGAGCTGTTTTTT
TRBV5-1	TRBJ2-1	many	-	CASSIWGPRNEQFF	TGCGCCAGCAGCATCTGGGGGCCGAGGAATGAGCAGTTCTTC
TRBV5-1	TRBJ2-7	-	TRBD2	CASSFVQTSGGSSSEQYF	TGCGCCAGCAGCTTTGTCCAAACTAGCGGGGGCTCCTCGTCCGAGCAGTACTTC
TRBV27	TRBJ2-1	many	-	CASSLLPGVSSNEQFF	TGTGCCAGCAGTTTATTACCCGGGGTGTCTTCCAATGAGCAGTTCTTC
TRBV12-3/TRBV12-4	TRBJ1-2	many	-	CASSLGQHNYGYTF	TGTGCCAGCAGTTTGGGTCAACATAACTATGGCTACACCTTC
TRBV29-1	TRBJ1-2	many	-	CSVEFDRSGYGYTF	TGCAGCGTTGAATTCGACAGGTCCGGCTATGGCTACACCTTC
TRBV3-1	TRBJ1-2	-	-	CASSQSARFYGYTF	TGTGCCAGCAGCCAGAGCGCTCGGTTCTATGGCTACACCTTC
TRBV5-1	TRBJ2-5	many	-	CASSLTLAETQYF	TGCGCCAGCAGCCTGACACTTGCGGAGACCCAGTACTTC
TRBV4-2	TRBJ2-1	many	-	CASSQGPSPDNEQFF	TGTGCCAGCAGCCAAGGTCCTAGCCCCGACAATGAGCAGTTCTTC
TRBV20-1	TRBJ2-7	few	-	CSATGGVVPYEQYF	TGCAGTGCTACTGGGGGTGTGGTTCCCTACGAGCAGTACTTC
TRBV20-1	TRBJ1-1	many	-	CSAGQSNTEAFF	TGCAGTGCCGGACAGTCGAACACTGAAGCTTTCTTT
TRBV9	TRBJ2-7	many	TRBD2	CASSPSGGGTYEQYF	TGTGCCAGCAGCCCCTCGGGCGGGGGAACGTACGAGCAGTACTTC
TRBV5-1	TRBJ1-1	many	TRBD1	CASSFTTGGGTEAFF	TGCGCCAGCAGTTTTACGACAGGGGGAGGAACTGAAGCTTTCTTT
TRBV5-1	TRBJ2-1	many	TRBD2	CASSLGGLAESEQFF	TGCGCCAGCAGCTTGGGGGGACTAGCGGAGTCAGAGCAGTTCTTC
TRBV10-2	TRBJ2-2	many	-	CASSSIASGELFF	TGCGCCAGCAGTAGTATAGCGTCCGGGGAGCTGTTTTTT
TRBV20-1	TRBJ2-1	many	TRBD1	CSALGPGQLNEQFF	TGCAGTGCCCTGGGACCGGGACAGCTAAATGAGCAGTTCTTC
TRBV12-3/TRBV12-4	TRBJ2-7	many	-	CASSRLADYEQYF	TGTGCCAGCAGCCGGCTAGCTGATTACGAGCAGTACTTC
TRBV6-6	TRBJ1-2	many	-	CATSPASTYGYTF	TGTGCCACCTCACCCGCCAGTACCTATGGCTACACCTTC
TRBV5-6	TRBJ2-2	many	TRBD2	CASSPGLAGVVSGELFF	TGTGCCAGCAGCCCGGGACTAGCGGGGGTTGTATCCGGGGAGCTGTTTTTT
TRBV24-1	TRBJ2-2	many	TRBD1	CATSDAYRGTGELFF	TGTGCCACCAGTGATGCGTACAGGGGCACCGGGGAGCTGTTTTTT
TRBV20-1	TRBJ1-2	many	-	CSVEGTSDALANYGYTF	TGCAGTGTCGAGGGAACGTCGGACGCACTCGCTAACTATGGCTACACCTTC
TRBV14	TRBJ2-7	many	-	CASSRRGPPSYEQYF	TGTGCCAGCAGCCGCAGGGGCCCCCCCTCCTACGAGCAGTACTTC
TRBV20-1	TRBJ2-1	many	-	CSARAAVGSDNEQFF	TGCAGTGCTAGAGCCGCTGTGGGTTCTGACAATGAGCAGTTCTTC
TRBV15	TRBJ1-2	many	TRBD1	CATSRTLRGQVYGYTF	TGTGCCACCAGCAGGACCCTAAGGGGACAGGTCTATGGCTACACCTTC
TRBV27	TRBJ2-1	many	TRBD1	CASTPGTVNEQFF	TGTGCCAGCACACCCGGGACAGTTAATGAGCAGTTCTTC
TRBV27	TRBJ2-1	many	TRBD2	CASSSLAGDNNEQFF	TGTGCCAGCAGTTCACTAGCGGGAGACAATAATGAGCAGTTCTTC
TRBV7-3	TRBJ2-2	many	-	CASSPPPPYTGELFF	TGTGCCAGCAGCCCGCCCCCACCGTACACCGGGGAGCTGTTTTTT
TRBV20-1	TRBJ2-1	many	-	CSGRMYNEQFF	TGCAGTGGGAGAATGTACAATGAGCAGTTCTTC
TRBV10-3	TRBJ1-2	many	TRBD1	CAISVGTAGGYTF	TGTGCCATCAGTGTAGGGACAGCCGGCGGCTACACCTTC
TRBV12-3/TRBV12-4	TRBJ1-2	many	-	CASSRSSTHYGYTF	TGTGCCAGCAGCCGGTCCTCAACCCACTATGGCTACACCTTC
TRBV20-1	TRBJ1-2	-	-	CSAARKNFYGYTF	TGCAGTGCTGCCCGGAAGAACTTCTATGGCTACACCTTC
TRBV15	TRBJ2-7	many	-	CATSRARTAYSYEQYF	TGTGCCACCAGCAGAGCTCGGACAGCCTACTCCTACGAGCAGTACTTC
TRBV25-1	TRBJ1-2	many	TRBD1	CASSRTGHLYGYTF	TGTGCCAGCAGTCGGACAGGGCATCTCTATGGCTACACCTTC
TRBV20-1	TRBJ2-1	many	TRBD2	CSARDRASGSVSSYNEQFF	TGCAGTGCTAGAGATCGGGCTAGCGGGAGTGTAAGCTCCTACAATGAGCAGTTCTTC
TRBV12-3/TRBV12-4	TRBJ2-5	many	-	CASSFGMQETQYF	TGTGCCAGCAGTTTTGGTATGCAAGAGACCCAGTACTTC
TRBV5-1	TRBJ2-4	many	-	CASSLDGGGGNIQYF	TGCGCCAGCAGCTTGGATGGGGGCGGCGGAAACATTCAGTACTTC
TRBV7-2	TRBJ2-2	many	TRBD2	CASSLGLAGVELFF	TGTGCCAGCAGCTTAGGCCTAGCGGGAGTGGAGCTGTTTTTT
TRBV10-3	TRBJ2-3	many	-	CAITPDPTDTQYF	TGTGCCATCACTCCCGATCCTACAGATACGCAGTATTTT
TRBV27	TRBJ2-5	many	-	CASSYGARETQYF	TGTGCCAGCAGTTATGGGGCCCGGGAGACCCAGTACTTC
TRBV4-1	TRBJ2-7	many	TRBD2	CASSRRGSGSGDEQYF	TGCGCCAGCAGCCGGCGGGGTAGCGGGAGTGGGGACGAGCAGTACTTC
TRBV20-1	TRBJ1-1	-	-	CSARLRGLEAFF	TGCAGTGCTAGACTGCGGGGCCTTGAAGCTTTCTTT
TRBV5-5	TRBJ2-3	many	TRBD2	CASSLLLAGGLSTDTQYF	TGTGCCAGCAGCTTGCTACTAGCGGGAGGTCTAAGCACAGATACGCAGTATTTT
TRBV5-1	TRBJ2-1	many	-	CASSPVGPDYNEQFF	TGCGCCAGCAGCCCAGTTGGGCCTGACTACAATGAGCAGTTCTTC
TRBV14	TRBJ1-1	-	-	CASSQIGTSKRAFF	TGTGCCAGCAGCCAAATTGGGACCTCTAAAAGGGCTTTCTTT
TRBV3-1	TRBJ2-6	many	-	CASSSQGSFSGANVLTF	TGTGCCAGCAGCTCACAGGGAAGTTTCTCTGGGGCCAACGTCCTGACTTTC
TRBV10-1	TRBJ2-3	many	TRBD1	CASRPRTGDTDTQYF	TGCGCCAGCAGACCTCGGACAGGGGACACAGATACGCAGTATTTT
TRBV7-2	TRBJ1-1	many	-	CASSFSQGDTEAFF	TGTGCCAGCAGCTTTTCGCAGGGTGACACTGAAGCTTTCTTT
TRBV6-1	TRBJ1-5	many	-	CASSETGNQPQHF	TGTGCCAGCAGTGAAACAGGGAATCAGCCCCAGCATTTT